This TCR beta chain comes out of a study of blood T cell repertoires in COVID-19. Notes on this clone: The sample holds other DNA sequences that translate to the same CDR3.

Sequencing was performed with immunoSEQ multiplex PCR; in TCRdb, only in-frame clones are kept and a portion is missing. The table shows some 72,000 clones, with roughly 86% occurring only once. Per the germline V gene, CDR1 is SNHLY and CDR2 is FYNNEI. The CDR3 totals 14 residues. Trimming at V came to 6 bases and at J to 6 bases, leaving 5 bases not matched to a gene. This chain connects TRBV2 to TRBJ1-6, with TRBD1 matching over 7 bases. This receptor was identified in a man between 45 and 60 years old with active or convalescent COVID-19. Material: peripheral blood. The CDR3 protein is CASRTGDSNSPLHF. CDR3 sequence (DNA): TGTGCCAGCAGAACCGGGGACAGTAATTCACCCCTCCACTTT.